This T cell receptor beta chain is from a study of blood T cell repertoires in COVID-19. Study overall: The United States, Italy and Spain provided the acute and convalescent COVID-19 samples. The analysed material was cDNA or gDNA that came from T cells, B-cell-depleted T cells, or PBMCs.

During active infection, Seattle patients enrolled and were then monitored through disease. Methods used by the authors: Amplification of reference gene primers provided the estimated nucleated cell counts. Clones were sequenced by immunoSEQ multiplex PCR, and TCRdb holds only the in-frame ones, with some missing. From that table come the V and J calls and clone size; the DNA was used to work out D and trimming. The sample consists of fewer than 350,000 clones, roughly 90% of them appearing once. The CDR3 runs to 14 residues. V was trimmed by 1 base and J by 2 bases, leaving 9 bases between them. The germline V gene encodes CDR1 LGHNA and CDR2 YNFKEQ.

The source is a man under 40 with COVID-19, enrolled during active disease. The sample consisted of peripheral blood. The chain carries TRBV4-2 and TRBJ2-7; D uncertain. The CDR3 region has the DNA TGTGCCAGCAGCCAAGCGGAGAGGCCCTACGAGCAGTACTTC. As protein: CASSQAERPYEQYF.